What follows are 3 T cell receptor beta chains derived from one specimen sequenced in a study of blood T cell repertoires in COVID-19 (dated by TCRdb to 2018 to 2021). Library construction relied on the immunoSEQ multiplex PCR assay. TCRdb stores this immuneACCESS table with in-frame sequences only. Part of the clones is absent; in the studies checked, under half of the shortfall reflects unresolved V genes, and no reason is known for the rest. The sample profile shows 190,000 or so clones; about 82% of them were found once. The ten largest make up around 0.93% of the sample. Source material: peripheral blood. These receptors were taken from a man in his 60s with COVID-19, enrolled during active disease.

The chain recombines TRBV6-5 with TRBJ1-2, with a weak D call TRBD1 (6 bases). Germline V gene sequence: CDR1 MNHEY, CDR2 SVGAGI. V lost 5 bases and J lost 3, with 13 bases in between. This CDR3 is built from 14 residues. In nucleotides, the CDR3 is TGTGCCAGCAGTACCAGGGGTTCTGACTATGGCTACACCTTC. It translates to CASSTRGSDYGYTF.

The J gene is TRBJ1-2, the V gene TRBV9, with D uncertain. Germline V gene lookup returns CDR1 SGDLS and CDR2 YYNGEE. The V end was cut by 0 bases, the J end by 0 bases, with 9 bases between. The CDR3 covers 15 residues. The CDR3 here is CASSVAGLANYGYTF. The CDR3 DNA follows: TGTGCCAGCAGCGTAGCGGGGTTAGCTAACTATGGCTACACCTTC.

V usage is TRBV27 and J usage is TRBJ2-3, with D perhaps TRBD2 (5 bases). Germline lookup yields CDR1 MNHEY and CDR2 SMNVEV (reference sequence). The V end lost 3 bases, the J end lost 1 base, and 8 bases lay between the germline ends. This CDR3 spans 14 amino acids. The CDR3 DNA reads as TGTGCCAGCAGTTTCACAGCGGGCACAGATACGCAGTATTTT. It yields the protein CASSFTAGTDTQYF.